The 27 T cell receptor beta chains below were found in one sample sequenced in a study of T cells in Graves' hyperthyroidism and ophthalmopathy. RNA transcripts were the template for amplifying TCR beta CDR3 regions. HTBI primers were the set used in a first-round RT-PCR of the TCR CDR3. One entry per CDR3 protein results from TCRdb running MiXCR on the multiplex PCR reads. Of approximately 590,000 distinct CDR3 sequences listed, 40% to 55% are singletons. Material for sequencing was peripheral blood or thyroid tissue (not recorded which). The receptors derive from a woman between 18 and 29 years old with Graves' hyperthyroidism.

Remarks on this clonotype: The DNA is omitted, as the CDR3 cannot be located on it reliably, and the CDR3 follows TCRdb's listing. CDR3 loop: CACSARASRNQPQHF. The V gene is TRBV2, the J gene TRBJ1-5. The V gene's germline CDR1 is SNHLY and CDR2 FYNNEI. The CDR3 length equals 15 residues, ends included.

The rearrangement links TRBV7-2 to TRBJ1-4; TRBD1 matches 9 bases. Germline V lookup: CDR1 SGHTA, CDR2 FQGNSA. The junction had 7 bases not matched to a gene; V was cut back by 3 bases and J by 8 bases. The CDR3 loop spans 15 amino acids. CDR3 region: CASSFPGQGDEKLFF. The CDR3 nucleotides read TGTGCCAGCAGCTTCCCGGGACAGGGAGACGAAAAACTGTTTTTT.

Notes on this clonotype: The junction departs from the called germline gene at one end, perhaps through a read error. The chain has TRBV24-1 and TRBJ1-5, with unresolved D. Germline CDR1 KGHDR, CDR2 SFDVKD. The CDR3 runs 13 residues. CDR3 loop: CASSFYRNQPQHF. The DNA of the CDR3 is TGTGCCAGCAGTTTTTACCGAAATCAGCCCCAGCATTTT.

Comment on this clonotype: No conserved phenylalanine or tryptophan is present at the end of the CDR3, so a read error is the likely explanation. The rearrangement joins TRBV12-3 or TRBV12-4 to TRBJ1-2; D gene ambiguous. CDR3 size: 14 residues. V was cut by 6 bases and J by 1 base, with 12 bases left in between. The CDR3 sequence is CASRADASNYGYTC. In nucleotides, the CDR3 is TGTGCCAGCAGGGCCGATGCTAGTAACTATGGCTACACCTGC.

There are a few counts of this clonotype. The chain is built from TRBV7-2 and TRBJ2-7; the match to TRBD1 covers 10 bases. The CDR3 sequence is 17 residues long. From germline, CDR1 is SGHTA and CDR2 FQGNSA. The V segment lost 4 bases and the J segment 3 bases; nucleotides outside the gene matches: 12. CDR3 sequence: CASSSRQGANRVYEQYF. Written as DNA, the CDR3 is TGTGCCAGCAGCTCCCGACAGGGGGCGAATAGGGTCTACGAGCAGTACTTC. Combining the CDR3 with reference TRBV7-2 and TRBJ2-7 gives the whole variable domain GAGVSQSPSNKVTEKGKDVELRCDPISGHTALYWYRQSLGQGLEFLIYFQGNSAPDKSGLPSDRFSAERTGGSVSTLTIQRTQQEDSAVYLCASSSRQGANRVYEQYFGPGTRLTVT.

This clonotype was found a few times. This chain uses TRBV2 with TRBJ1-2; D perhaps matches TRBD1 (6 bases). This CDR3 region has 14 residues. Trimming removed 3 bases from V and 8 bases from J, with 16 bases in between. CDR1 is SNHLY and CDR2 is FYNNEI in the germline V gene. CDR3 protein: CASSEMGQGSGYTF. The CDR3 DNA reads as TGTGCCAGCAGTGAGATGGGTCAGGGGAGCGGCTACACCTTC. Based on the CDR3 plus reference TRBV2 and TRBJ1-2, the full variable domain is EPEVTQTPSHQVTQMGQEVILRCVPISNHLYFYWYRQILGQKVEFLVSFYNNEISEKSEIFDDQFSVERPDGSNFTLKIRSTKLEDSAMYFCASSEMGQGSGYTFGSGTRLTVV.

Note on this clonotype: A much bigger clone sits one base away, suggesting this may be a read error. V is TRBV7-2 and J is TRBJ2-7, with D perhaps TRBD2 (5 bases). The CDR3 totals 15 residues. Germline lookup yields CDR1 SGHTA and CDR2 FQGNSA. In DNA, the CDR3 is TGTGCCAGCAGCTTAGAACTCGGGGAGCACTACGGGCAGTACTTC. Encoded protein: CASSLELGEHYGQYF.

The rearrangement uses TRBV7-9 and TRBJ1-2; D is unclear. CDR1 is SEHNR, CDR2 FQNEAQ, per germline (reference sequence). The CDR3 length is 13 residues. V lost 5 bases to trimming and J lost 8 bases, with 15 bases between them. CDR3 in amino acids: CASSQDVGGGYTF. The CDR3 coding sequence is TGTGCCAGCAGCCAAGATGTGGGAGGAGGCTACACCTTC.

The chain couples TRBV25-1 to TRBJ1-5, with D unresolved. V dropped 6 bases and J dropped 3 bases, with 6 bases sitting between them. The CDR3 is made up of 12 amino acids. Looked up from germline, CDR1 is MGHDK and CDR2 is SYGVNS. Here the CDR3 DNA reads TGTGCCAGCAGGCAGCACAATCAGCCCCAGCATTTT. Translating gives CASRQHNQPQHF. Full variable domain (rest looked up from reference TRBV25-1 and TRBJ1-5): EADIYQTPRYLVIGTGKKITLECSQTMGHDKMYWYQQDPGMELHLIHYSYGVNSTEKGDLSSESTVSRIRTEHFPLTLESARPSHTSQYLCASRQHNQPQHFGDGTRLSIL.

Many counts were recorded for this clonotype. This rearrangement joins TRBV7-8 to TRBJ2-7; D remains ambiguous. Trimming stripped 3 bases from V and 5 bases from J, with 14 bases between. The CDR3 sequence is 14 residues long. Looked up from germline, CDR1 is SGHVS and CDR2 is FQNEAQ. CDR3 in DNA: TGTGCCAGCAGCTTGGGCCTCCCCGGCGACGAGCAGTACTTC. It translates to CASSLGLPGDEQYF. Full variable domain (outside the CDR3, taken from reference TRBV7-8 and TRBJ2-7): GAGVSQSPRYKVAKRGQDVALRCDPISGHVSLFWYQQALGQGPEFLTYFQNEAQLDKSGLPSDRFFAERPEGSVSTLKIQRTQQEDSAVYLCASSLGLPGDEQYFGPGTRLTVT.

This sequence joins TRBV9 and TRBJ1-4; D is unclear. This CDR3 has 14 amino acids. Trimming cost V 3 bases and J 5 bases, with 11 bases left between them. Germline CDR1 SGDLS, CDR2 YYNGEE. The CDR3 reads CASSEGRRNEKLFF. The CDR3, as DNA: TGTGCCAGCAGCGAGGGAAGGAGGAATGAAAAACTGTTTTTT.

This clonotype occurred many times. The CDR3 DNA reads TGCAGCGTTGAAGTTCCGGAGAACACTGAAGCTTTCTTT. This encodes CSVEVPENTEAFF. This rearrangement joins TRBV29-1 to TRBJ1-1; D is unclear. CDR3 length: 13 amino acids. Germline V gene data show CDR1 as SQVTM and CDR2 as ANQGSEA. Trimming left V 1 base short and J 1 base short, with 7 bases between.

This clonotype was observed at least ten times. This sequence may be a read error, since a much larger clone differs from it by one base. The V call is TRBV25-1, the J call TRBJ1-3, with D possibly being TRBD1 (5 bases). Germline-derived CDR1 and CDR2 are MGHDK and SYGVNS. The CDR3 is 14 amino acids. The CDR3 spells CASSEQGSGNTVYF. The CDR3 bases are TGTGCCAGCAGTGAACAGGGATCTGGAAACACCGTATATTTT.

This clonotype was found many times. J is TRBJ1-1 and V is TRBV10-3; 8 bases fit TRBD1. With V trimmed by 10 bases and J by 0 bases, 4 bases remained unmatched. The V gene's germline CDR1 is ENHRY and CDR2 SYGVKD. This CDR3 spans 13 amino acids. The CDR3 region is CATWDRMNTEAFF. The CDR3 DNA follows: TGTGCCACCTGGGACAGGATGAACACTGAAGCTTTCTTT.

The V gene is TRBV25-1, the J gene TRBJ1-2, with D possibly being TRBD1 (6 bases). CDR3 length equals 15 residues. Germline CDR1 reads MGHDK; CDR2 reads SYGVNS. Trimming took off 11 bases at V and 5 bases at J, with 24 bases between the two ends. CDR3 loop: CAWSPLGTQQYGYTF. The DNA of the CDR3 is TGTGCCTGGAGTCCCCTCGGGACACAACAGTATGGCTACACCTTC.

Concerning this clonotype: This may arise from a read error, as a much more abundant clone is one base away. The gene calls are TRBV10-3 and TRBJ1-1, with D possibly being TRBD1 (5 bases). Germline V gene data show CDR1 as ENHRY and CDR2 as SYGVKD. The CDR3 is 14 residues long. Trimming removed 4 bases from V and 4 bases from J, with 13 bases in between. Written as DNA, the CDR3 is TGTGCCATCAGTGCTACGGGGCAGGCCACTGAAGCTTTCTTT. This gives the protein CAISATGQATEAFF.

This chain joins TRBV2 and TRBJ2-6; 7 bases are a match to TRBD1. The CDR3 is made up of 14 amino acids. CDR1 is SNHLY and CDR2 is FYNNEI in the germline V gene. Trimming at V came to 6 bases and at J to 6 bases, leaving 5 bases not matched to a gene. The CDR3 coding sequence is TGTGCCAGCAGGGCACAGGGGAAGGCCAACGTCCTGACTTTC. Encoded protein: CASRAQGKANVLTF. Filled out from reference TRBV2 and TRBJ2-6, the complete variable domain reads EPEVTQTPSHQVTQMGQEVILRCVPISNHLYFYWYRQILGQKVEFLVSFYNNEISEKSEIFDDQFSVERPDGSNFTLKIRSTKLEDSAMYFCASRAQGKANVLTFGAGSRLTVL.

Comment on this clonotype: Because the CDR3 is missing its conserved closing phenylalanine or tryptophan, this is likely a read error. The J gene is TRBJ2-5, the V gene TRBV7-9; no definite D call. Germline values: CDR1 SEHNR, CDR2 FQNEAQ (reference sequence). V was trimmed by 2 bases and J by 2 bases, leaving 6 bases between them. The CDR3 contains 13 residues. The CDR3 loop reads CASSLSEQETQYL. The CDR3 DNA reads TGTGCCAGCAGCTTATCAGAGCAAGAGACCCAGTACCTC.

This chain links TRBV2 with TRBJ2-6; no definite D call. This CDR3 is 16 amino acids long. Looked up from germline, CDR1 is SNHLY and CDR2 is FYNNEI. V lost 3 bases and J 10 bases, leaving 19 bases between the germline ends. The CDR3: CASSDPQSQLWNVLTF. DNA for the CDR3: TGTGCCAGCAGTGATCCACAGTCACAGCTCTGGAACGTCCTGACTTTC. Complete variable domain (other parts from reference TRBV2 and TRBJ2-6): EPEVTQTPSHQVTQMGQEVILRCVPISNHLYFYWYRQILGQKVEFLVSFYNNEISEKSEIFDDQFSVERPDGSNFTLKIRSTKLEDSAMYFCASSDPQSQLWNVLTFGAGSRLTVL.

The chain has TRBV7-9 and TRBJ1-1, with 7 bases matching TRBD1. V dropped 5 bases and J dropped 7; count of bases not matched to a gene: 10. This CDR3 is 14 amino acids long. Germline V gene sequence: CDR1 SEHNR, CDR2 FQNEAQ (reference sequence). The DNA for the CDR3 is TGTGCCAGCAGCCCGGCCCCGACAGGGAATGAAGCTTTCTTT. Encoded protein: CASSPAPTGNEAFF. The variable domain in full, completed from reference TRBV7-9 and TRBJ1-1, reads DTGVSQNPRHKITKRGQNVTFRCDPISEHNRLYWYRQTLGQGPEFLTYFQNEAQLEKSRLLSDRFSAERPKGSFSTLEIQRTEQGDSAMYLCASSPAPTGNEAFFGQGTRLTVV.

The chain joins TRBV6-6 to TRBJ2-5; D may be TRBD2 (5 bases). Germline V lookup: CDR1 MNHNY, CDR2 SVGAGI (reference sequence). V lost 3 bases and J lost 4, with 9 bases in between. This CDR3 has 13 residues. The CDR3, as DNA: TGTGCCAGCAGTTATTTGCGGGTAGAGACCCAGTACTTC. It is translated as CASSYLRVETQYF.

This clonotype turned up a few times. The chain combines TRBV5-1 with TRBJ2-2; a weak D match, TRBD1 (6 bases). V was cut by 0 bases and J by 7 bases, with 10 bases left in between. Germline V lookup: CDR1 SGHRS, CDR2 YFSETQ. The CDR3 length is 14 residues. CDR3 region: CASSLEQGGGELFF. The CDR3 DNA reads as TGCGCCAGCAGCTTGGAACAGGGTGGCGGGGAGCTGTTTTTT.

This rearrangement joins TRBV10-3 to TRBJ2-1, with 9 nucleotides matching TRBD1. The CDR3 is 15 amino acids. CDR1 is ENHRY and CDR2 is SYGVKD in the germline V gene. Germline trimming cut 10 bases from V and 8 bases from J; bases unmatched to any gene: 15. The CDR3 DNA follows: TGTGCCACCCTAAACCGGGACAGGGACAGCCATGAGCAGTTCTTC. Translation gives CATLNRDRDSHEQFF.

This chain joins TRBV4-1 and TRBJ1-4; 11 nucleotides match TRBD1. Trimming removed 1 base from V and 7 bases from J; junction bases left unmatched: 5. CDR3 length: 16 residues. The germline gives CDR1 MGHRA, CDR2 YSYEKL. The CDR3, as DNA: TGCGCCAGCAGCCAAGTGCCGGGACAGGGGGTTGAAAAACTGTTTTTT. Protein sequence: CASSQVPGQGVEKLFF.

The chain is built from TRBV2 and TRBJ1-5, with TRBD1 as a possible D gene (5 bases). Trimming took 4 bases from V and 5 from J, leaving 21 bases between them. This CDR3 spans 17 amino acids. The V gene's germline CDR1 is SNHLY and CDR2 FYNNEI. The CDR3 protein is CASSGIIGGKGDQPQHF. CDR3 sequence (DNA): TGTGCCAGCAGTGGTATCATCGGGGGGAAAGGGGATCAGCCCCAGCATTTT.

This chain links TRBV7-9 with TRBJ2-7; weak D call: TRBD2 (5 bases). Looked up from germline, CDR1 is SEHNR and CDR2 is FQNEAQ (reference sequence). Trimming stripped 6 bases from V and 6 bases from J, with 21 bases between. This CDR3 spans 15 amino acids. The CDR3 nucleotides are TGTGCCAGCAGACCTCGGGGTAGACCTTCTCGCGAGCAGTACTTC. It specifies CASRPRGRPSREQYF. Drawing the rest from reference TRBV7-9 and TRBJ2-7, the complete variable domain is DTGVSQNPRHKITKRGQNVTFRCDPISEHNRLYWYRQTLGQGPEFLTYFQNEAQLEKSRLLSDRFSAERPKGSFSTLEIQRTEQGDSAMYLCASRPRGRPSREQYFGPGTRLTVT.

The J gene is TRBJ1-2, the V gene TRBV7-9; D gene uncertain. V lost 2 bases and J lost 11, with 12 bases in between. This CDR3 has 12 amino acids. CDR1 SEHNR and CDR2 FQNEAQ come from the germline V gene (reference sequence). CDR3 nucleotides: TGTGCCAGCAGCTTAAGCCTCCGGCTATACACCTTC. Residues: CASSLSLRLYTF.